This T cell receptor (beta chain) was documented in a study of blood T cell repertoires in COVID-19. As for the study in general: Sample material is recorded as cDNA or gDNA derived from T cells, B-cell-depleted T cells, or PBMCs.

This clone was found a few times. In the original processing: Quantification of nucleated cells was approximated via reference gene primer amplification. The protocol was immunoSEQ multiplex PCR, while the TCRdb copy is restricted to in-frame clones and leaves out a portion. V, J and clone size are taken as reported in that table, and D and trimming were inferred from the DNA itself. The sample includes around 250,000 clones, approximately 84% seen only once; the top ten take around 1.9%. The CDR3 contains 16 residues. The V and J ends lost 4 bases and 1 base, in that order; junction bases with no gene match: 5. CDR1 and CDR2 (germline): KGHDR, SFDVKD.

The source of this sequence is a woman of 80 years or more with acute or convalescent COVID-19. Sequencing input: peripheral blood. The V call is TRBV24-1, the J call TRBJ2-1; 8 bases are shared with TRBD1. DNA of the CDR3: TGTGCCACCAGTGACAAAACAGGGGGATCCTACAATGAGCAGTTCTTC. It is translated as CATSDKTGGSYNEQFF.